These 19 T cell receptor beta chains came from one sample sequenced in a study of T cell responses to AZD1222 COVID-19 vaccine. The repertoire was sequenced with immunoSEQ multiplex PCR; TCRdb's copy has only in-frame clones and lacks some. The table records 15,000 to 20,000 clones, just under 90% of them present only once. This sample comprised peripheral blood, obtained 28 days after the second AZD1222 dose. The receptor source for this set is an adult who received the AZD1222 COVID-19 vaccine.

The J gene is TRBJ2-2, the V gene TRBV10-1; possible D gene TRBD2, 7 bases. Trimming removed 3 bases at V and 4 bases at J, with 12 bases between. CDR1 WNHNN and CDR2 SYGVQD come from the germline V gene (reference sequence). The CDR3 totals 15 residues. The CDR3 reads CASSERRGGTGELFF. In nucleotides, the CDR3 is TGCGCCAGCAGTGAACGAAGGGGGGGCACCGGGGAGCTGTTTTTT.

This chain uses TRBV5-1 with TRBJ2-2; 7 bases align to TRBD2. The V gene's germline CDR1 is SGHRS and CDR2 YFSETQ. The CDR3 totals 19 residues. J gave up 0 bases and V 3 bases, and 14 bases lay outside the gene matches. The DNA of the CDR3 is TGCGCCAGCAGCTGGGAGGGTACGGGAGGCCTTCCGAACACCGGGGAGCTGTTTTTT. Amino acids: CASSWEGTGGLPNTGELFF.

This rearrangement joins TRBV28 to TRBJ2-2; D might be TRBD1 (7 bases). Germline V lookup: CDR1 MDHEN, CDR2 SYDVKM. The CDR3 sequence is 18 residues long. Trimming cost V 6 bases and J 6 bases, with 26 bases left between them. The CDR3 DNA is TGTGCCAGCAGCGTGGGGGGATACGGACAGGAGTGGGCCGGGGAGCTGTTTTTT. Protein sequence: CASSVGGYGQEWAGELFF. Based on the CDR3 plus reference TRBV28 and TRBJ2-2, the full variable domain is DVKVTQSSRYLVKRTGEKVFLECVQDMDHENMFWYRQDPGLGLRLIYFSYDVKMKEKGDIPEGYSVSREKKERFSLILESASTNQTSMYLCASSVGGYGQEWAGELFFGEGSRLTVL.

The genes are TRBV5-5 and TRBJ1-5; D gene uncertain. CDR3 length: 14 residues. The germline gives CDR1 SGHKS, CDR2 YYEKEE (reference sequence). The V and J ends lost 6 bases and 2 bases respectively, with 12 bases between them. CDR3 region: CASNQILGNQPQHF. DNA for the CDR3: TGTGCCAGCAACCAAATACTTGGCAATCAGCCCCAGCATTTT.

Judged by abundance, this clone is medium-sized. This chain joins TRBV28 and TRBJ1-5; D unresolved. V lost 7 bases to trimming and J lost 0 bases, with 10 bases between them. This CDR3 has 14 residues. CDR1 and CDR2 (germline): MDHEN, SYDVKM. The CDR3 reads CASTPFYSNQPQHF. The CDR3 region has the DNA TGTGCCAGCACCCCGTTTTATAGCAATCAGCCCCAGCATTTT. The full variable domain, its missing parts supplied by reference TRBV28 and TRBJ1-5, is DVKVTQSSRYLVKRTGEKVFLECVQDMDHENMFWYRQDPGLGLRLIYFSYDVKMKEKGDIPEGYSVSREKKERFSLILESASTNQTSMYLCASTPFYSNQPQHFGDGTRLSIL.

V and J are TRBV2 and TRBJ2-5; 7 bases are shared with TRBD1. The CDR3 sequence is 14 residues long. Trimming cost V 7 bases and J 5 bases; bases outside gene matches: 10. Germline V gene lookup returns CDR1 SNHLY and CDR2 FYNNEI. The CDR3 reads CASTGKGAVETQYF. In nucleotides, the CDR3 is TGTGCCAGCACCGGGAAGGGGGCGGTTGAGACCCAGTACTTC.

The chain employs TRBV12-3 or TRBV12-4 and TRBJ2-2, with D unclear. V gave up 6 bases and J gave up 9 bases, with 14 bases separating them. This CDR3 is 13 amino acids long. The DNA for the CDR3 is TGTGCCAGCAGCCACCCCCAAGGCCGGGAGCTGTTTTTT. This gives the protein CASSHPQGRELFF.

The J gene is TRBJ2-3, the V gene TRBV15; no definite D call. Germline CDR1 is LNHNV and CDR2 is YYDKDF (reference sequence). Trimming stripped 1 base from V and 2 bases from J, with 7 bases between. The CDR3 covers 14 residues. The CDR3 is CATSRAPTTDTQYF. The CDR3 DNA sequence: TGTGCCACCAGCAGAGCTCCCACCACAGATACGCAGTATTTT.

The chain recombines TRBV7-2 with TRBJ2-1, with D possibly matching TRBD2 (5 bases). Germline CDR1 reads SGHTA; CDR2 reads FQGNSA. The CDR3 covers 14 residues. Trimming left V 1 base short and J 10 bases short, with 14 bases between. Here the CDR3 DNA reads TGTGCCAGCAGCTTAGTTACCCGGGATGGAGAGCAGTTCTTC. Protein sequence: CASSLVTRDGEQFF. Supplemented by reference TRBV7-2 and TRBJ2-1, the full variable domain reads GAGVSQSPSNKVTEKGKDVELRCDPISGHTALYWYRQSLGQGLEFLIYFQGNSAPDKSGLPSDRFSAERTGGSVSTLTIQRTQQEDSAVYLCASSLVTRDGEQFFGPGTRLTVL.

The chain is built from TRBV11-1 and TRBJ1-2, with TRBD1 identical over 9 bases. The CDR3 runs 15 residues. Losses at the gene ends were 4 bases for V and 4 bases for J; bases not matched to a gene: 7. Germline CDR1 is SGHAT and CDR2 is FQDESV (reference sequence). CDR3 sequence reads: CASSSGTGRGYGYTF. Written as DNA, the CDR3 is TGTGCCAGCAGCTCCGGGACAGGGAGAGGCTATGGCTACACCTTC.

V and J are TRBV3-1 (or the pseudogene TRBV3-2) and TRBJ1-2, with 9 positions matching TRBD1. Trimming cost V 4 bases and J 7 bases; bases outside gene matches: 10. The CDR3 length is 15 residues. Germline CDR1 LGHDT, CDR2 YNNKEL (reference sequence). The CDR3 DNA is TGTGCCAGCAGCCGACCGGGACAGGGTTTCTTTGGCTACACCTTC. This translates into CASSRPGQGFFGYTF.

The chain employs TRBV28 and TRBJ2-5; 13 positions agree with TRBD2. The length of the CDR3 is 14 residues. J lost 5 bases, V lost 6 bases, and 3 bases had no gene match. Germline CDR1 and CDR2: MDHEN and SYDVKM. The CDR3 nucleotides are TGTGCCAGCAGCTTACTAGCGGGAGGGGAGACCCAGTACTTC. It is translated as CASSLLAGGETQYF.

V and J are TRBV27 and TRBJ2-2; a possible D gene is TRBD1 (5 bases). This CDR3 region has 13 residues. Germline CDR1 is MNHEY and CDR2 is SMNVEV (reference sequence). V was shortened by 5 bases and J by 3 bases, with 7 bases between the two germline ends. Written as DNA, the CDR3 is TGTGCCAGCAGTGTACAGGACACCGGGGAGCTGTTTTTT. Amino acid sequence: CASSVQDTGELFF.

The sample holds one count of this clone. The rearrangement links TRBV11-2 to TRBJ1-6; D is unresolved. Trimming left V 0 bases short and J 14 bases short, with 14 bases between. Germline CDR1 reads SGHAT; CDR2 reads FQNNGV. This CDR3 has 14 residues. The CDR3 DNA reads as TGTGCCAGCAGCTTAGATGGGTGGGCCGACACCCTCCACTTT. Translated, it gives CASSLDGWADTLHF.

This clone has only a few counts. The chain recombines TRBV5-1 with TRBJ1-2; D unresolved. CDR1 and CDR2 from the germline V gene are SGHRS and YFSETQ. V was pared by 4 bases and J by 2 bases, with 9 bases between. The CDR3 extends over 13 amino acids. The CDR3 sequence: CASSETQNYGYTF. The CDR3 DNA is TGCGCCAGCAGCGAGACACAAAACTATGGCTACACCTTC.

The chain carries TRBV19 and TRBJ2-4, with 10 nucleotides matching TRBD1. Germline lookup yields CDR1 LNHDA and CDR2 SQIVND (reference sequence). CDR3 size: 16 residues. Trimming removed 7 bases from V and 8 bases from J; junction bases left unmatched: 14. The CDR3 nucleotides read TGTGCCAGTAAAAGTTCGGGGACAGGGGCCTTTTACATTCAGTACTTC. This codes for CASKSSGTGAFYIQYF.

This chain joins TRBV29-1 and TRBJ2-3, with 8 bases lining up with TRBD1. This CDR3 is 15 amino acids long. Germline loops: CDR1 SQVTM, CDR2 ANQGSEA. J lost 6 bases, V lost 4 bases, and 12 bases had no gene match. The CDR3 region has the DNA TGCAGCGTTGGGACAGGGTCTAGCTTTAGGGATACGCAGTATTTT. It translates to CSVGTGSSFRDTQYF.

The chain recombines TRBV5-6 with TRBJ2-7, with 9 bases that match TRBD1. The CDR3 loop spans 14 amino acids. Germline loops: CDR1 SGHDT, CDR2 YYEEEE. The trim removed 4 bases at V and 4 bases at J, leaving 6 bases unmatched. The DNA of the CDR3 is TGTGCCAGCAGCCAAGGACAGGGGAGGTACGAGCAGTACTTC. This codes for CASSQGQGRYEQYF.

The sample holds one count of this clone. This chain joins TRBV7-9 and TRBJ2-3; the match to TRBD2 covers 8 bases. The CDR3 runs 15 residues. V lost 1 base, J lost 6 bases, and 6 bases stayed unmatched. Germline CDR1 and CDR2: SEHNR and FQNEAQ (reference sequence). The CDR3 loop is CASSLGRAGVDTQYF. The CDR3 DNA is TGTGCCAGCAGCTTAGGGAGAGCGGGGGTGGATACGCAGTATTTT.